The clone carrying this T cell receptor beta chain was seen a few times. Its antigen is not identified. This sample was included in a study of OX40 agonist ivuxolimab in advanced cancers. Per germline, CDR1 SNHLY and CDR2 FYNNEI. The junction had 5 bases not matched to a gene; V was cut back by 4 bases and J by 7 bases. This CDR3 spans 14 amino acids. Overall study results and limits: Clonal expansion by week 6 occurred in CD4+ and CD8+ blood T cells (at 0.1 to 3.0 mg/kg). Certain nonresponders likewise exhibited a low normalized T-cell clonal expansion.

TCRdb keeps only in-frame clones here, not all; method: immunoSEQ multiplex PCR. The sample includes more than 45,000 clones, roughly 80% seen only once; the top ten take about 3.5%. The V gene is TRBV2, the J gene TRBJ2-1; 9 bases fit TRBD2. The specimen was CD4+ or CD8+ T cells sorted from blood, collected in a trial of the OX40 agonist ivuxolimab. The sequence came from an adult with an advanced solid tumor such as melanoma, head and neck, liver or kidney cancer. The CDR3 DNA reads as TGTGCCAGCAGTGTTAGCGGGAGAGGGAATGAGCAGTTCTTC. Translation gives CASSVSGRGNEQFF.